What follows are 20 T cell receptor beta chains derived from one specimen sequenced in a study of technical replicates of blood from a handful of donors. Only in-frame clones appear in the TCRdb table, and some are missing; sequencing was by immunoSEQ multiplex PCR. Here the sample spans more than 65,000 clones, about 90% being singletons. Material for sequencing was PBMCs. The receptors stem from a human donor in good health. Some clones in this sample may be carry-over from other donors' samples.

This clone has a handful of counts. The genes are TRBV5-1 and TRBJ1-1; no clear D. V was shortened by 0 bases and J by 6 bases, with 6 bases between the two germline ends. CDR1 and CDR2 (germline): SGHRS, YFSETQ. The length of the CDR3 is 12 residues. The CDR3 loop reads CASSLERSEAFF. The CDR3 nucleotides read TGCGCCAGCAGCTTGGAGAGATCTGAAGCTTTCTTT.

The genes are TRBV4-1 and TRBJ2-3, with 9 bases matching TRBD1. The ends lost 2 bases at V and 6 bases at J; junction bases unmatched: 6. This CDR3 is 15 amino acids long. The germline V gene has CDR1 MGHRA and CDR2 YSYEKL. The CDR3 DNA sequence: TGCGCCAGCAGCCAACAACAGGGGGCGCACGATACGCAGTATTTT. Translated, it gives CASSQQQGAHDTQYF.

The chain uses TRBV9 and TRBJ2-5; 9 nucleotides align to TRBD2. With V trimmed by 4 bases and J by 7 bases, 23 bases remained unmatched. The CDR3 consists of 19 residues. Germline-derived CDR1 and CDR2 are SGDLS and YYNGEE. The CDR3 reads CASSTACRAGGRLPGTQYF. The CDR3 bases are TGTGCCAGCAGCACCGCCTGCCGAGCGGGGGGCCGACTCCCCGGGACCCAGTACTTC.

This chain joins TRBV7-3 and TRBJ2-4; 8 nucleotides align to TRBD2. Germline assignment: CDR1 SGHTA and CDR2 FQGTGA. V lost 2 bases, J lost 8 bases, and 8 bases stayed unmatched. CDR3 length equals 15 residues. The CDR3 DNA reads as TGTGCCAGCAGCTTAGGTCTAGCGGGTGGGTACATTCAGTACTTC. It codes for CASSLGLAGGYIQYF.

This clone was seen a single time. Here the CDR3 DNA reads TGTGCCAGCAGAAAGGGACAGGCCTTAGGTACGCAGTATTTT. Amino acids: CASRKGQALGTQYF. The V gene is TRBV6-5, the J gene TRBJ2-3, with 8 bases lining up with TRBD1. The germline CDR1 and CDR2 sequences are MNHEY and SVGAGI. CDR3 length: 14 amino acids. V shed 6 bases, J shed 8 bases, and the junction held 10 bases outside the gene matches.

This clone has only one observation. This chain uses TRBV18 with TRBJ1-3; D is possibly TRBD1 (5 bases). CDR1 and CDR2 from the germline V gene are KGHSH and LQKENI. CDR3 size: 16 residues. Trimming took 1 base from V and 0 from J, leaving 10 bases between them. In DNA, the CDR3 is TGTGCCAGCTCACCACAGGGACTGCCCTCTGGAAACACCATATATTTT. Translation gives CASSPQGLPSGNTIYF.

The V call is TRBV4-1, the J call TRBJ2-7; 11 positions agree with TRBD2. Per the germline V gene, CDR1 is MGHRA and CDR2 is YSYEKL. Germline trimming cut 2 bases from V and 4 bases from J; bases unmatched to any gene: 13. This CDR3 is 18 amino acids long. CDR3 region: CASSQSGELAGVSYEQYF. CDR3 coding DNA: TGCGCCAGCAGCCAAAGCGGTGAACTAGCGGGAGTTTCTTACGAGCAGTACTTC.

The chain couples TRBV9 to TRBJ1-6; D is possibly TRBD1 (6 bases). Between the trimmed V and J ends, which lost 4 bases and 6 bases, there was a span of 11 bases. The germline CDR1 and CDR2 sequences are SGDLS and YYNGEE. This CDR3 is 14 amino acids long. CDR3 protein: CASSTGTLNSPLHF. CDR3 sequence (DNA): TGTGCCAGCAGCACCGGGACACTTAATTCACCCCTCCACTTT.

This clone is categorized as medium-sized. The V call is TRBV5-4, the J call TRBJ2-7; D unclear. Per the germline V gene, CDR1 is SGHNT and CDR2 is YYREEE (reference sequence). The V end was cut by 0 bases, the J end by 0 bases, with 10 bases between. This CDR3 region has 15 residues. CDR3 region: CASSLDAGYSYEQYF. CDR3 nucleotides: TGTGCCAGCAGCTTGGATGCAGGATACTCCTACGAGCAGTACTTC.

J is TRBJ1-3 and V is TRBV10-3, with D perhaps TRBD1 (5 bases). CDR1 is ENHRY, CDR2 SYGVKD, per germline. The CDR3 extends over 14 amino acids. With 3 bases removed from V and 2 bases from J, the gap between germline ends came to 8 bases. The DNA for the CDR3 is TGTGCCATCAGTGAAAAAGGGGCTGGAAACACCATATATTTT. Translation: CAISEKGAGNTIYF.

This clone was seen more than once but under ten times. This chain connects TRBV14 to TRBJ1-5; possibly TRBD1 for D (6 bases). CDR1 and CDR2 from the germline V gene are SGHDN and FVKESK. Trimming took 5 bases from V and 6 from J, leaving 11 bases between them. This CDR3 is built from 13 residues. CDR3 region: CASSGGLGQPQHF. Written as DNA, the CDR3 is TGTGCCAGCAGCGGGGGCCTGGGTCAGCCCCAGCATTTT. Using reference TRBV14 and TRBJ1-5 for the parts outside the CDR3, the full variable domain is EAGVTQFPSHSVIEKGQTVTLRCDPISGHDNLYWYRRVMGKEIKFLLHFVKESKQDESGMPNNRFLAERTGGTYSTLKVQPAELEDSGVYFCASSGGLGQPQHFGDGTRLSIL.

The chain carries TRBV18 and TRBJ1-1, with a possible D match to TRBD1 (5 bases). Germline V gene sequence: CDR1 KGHSH, CDR2 LQKENI. V lost 5 bases and J lost 4, with 11 bases in between. This CDR3 is 13 amino acids long. CDR3 DNA sequence: TGTGCCAGCTCATTCGCGGGGGGCACTGAAGCTTTCTTT. Residues: CASSFAGGTEAFF.

The V gene is TRBV15, the J gene TRBJ2-3, with TRBD2 as a possible D gene (6 bases). The germline V gene has CDR1 LNHNV and CDR2 YYDKDF (reference sequence). V was shortened by 1 base and J by 6 bases, with 11 bases between the two germline ends. CDR3 length: 14 amino acids. The CDR3 DNA is TGTGCCACCAGCAGAGTGACGGGAGCGGATACGCAGTATTTT. It yields the protein CATSRVTGADTQYF.

The V gene is TRBV19, the J gene TRBJ1-1; D unclear. CDR3 length: 13 residues. The germline V gene has CDR1 LNHDA and CDR2 SQIVND (reference sequence). Deletions cut 3 bases from V and 3 bases from J, with 8 bases between. This chain's CDR3 is CASSIGGDTEAFF. The DNA for the CDR3 is TGTGCCAGTAGTATCGGCGGGGACACTGAAGCTTTCTTT.

The chain recombines TRBV7-9 with TRBJ2-7, with TRBD2 matching over 9 bases. The CDR3 is 16 amino acids. The V gene end was trimmed by 6 bases and the J gene end by 3 bases; junction bases not matched to a gene: 12. Per the germline V gene, CDR1 is SEHNR and CDR2 is FQNEAQ (reference sequence). The CDR3 region is CASRGLGSSGDYEQYF. CDR3 coding DNA: TGTGCCAGCAGAGGACTGGGGTCTAGCGGGGACTACGAGCAGTACTTC.

CDR3 loop: CASSLDTLGYTF. The CDR3 bases are TGTGCCAGCAGCTTGGACACCCTGGGCTACACCTTC. J is TRBJ1-2 and V is TRBV5-8; D is uncertain. V was clipped by 0 bases and J by 8 bases, with 8 bases between them. This CDR3 is 12 amino acids long. The V gene's germline CDR1 is SGHTS and CDR2 YDEGEE.

J is TRBJ2-3 and V is TRBV27; the D is unclear. Deletions cut 7 bases from V and 6 bases from J, with 14 bases between. This CDR3 has 13 amino acids. Germline V gene data show CDR1 as MNHEY and CDR2 as SMNVEV (reference sequence). The CDR3 loop is CASKVPGGDTQYF. The DNA for the CDR3 is TGTGCCAGCAAAGTCCCGGGTGGGGATACGCAGTATTTT.

The V and J genes are TRBV30 and TRBJ2-1; weak D call: TRBD1 (5 bases). This CDR3 is built from 12 residues. Germline values: CDR1 GTSNPN, CDR2 SVGIG (reference sequence). V lost 2 bases, J lost 5 bases, and 7 bases lay in between. The CDR3 region is CAWSPRDNEQFF. CDR3 DNA: TGTGCCTGGAGTCCCAGGGACAATGAGCAGTTCTTC.

This chain connects TRBV7-3 to TRBJ2-2; D is unresolved. Germline V gives CDR1 SGHTA, CDR2 FQGTGA. This CDR3 has 14 amino acids. Trimming removed 4 bases at V and 6 bases at J, with 12 bases between. The CDR3 loop reads CASSSTPYSGELFF. CDR3 DNA: TGTGCCAGCAGCTCCACCCCGTACTCCGGGGAGCTGTTTTTT.

This clone was picked up one time. This chain uses TRBV11-2 with TRBJ1-3; the D gene is possibly TRBD1 (5 bases). Looked up from germline, CDR1 is SGHAT and CDR2 is FQNNGV. Trimming removed 5 bases from V and 4 bases from J, with 12 bases in between. CDR3 size: 14 residues. The chain's CDR3 is CASSPGRSGNTIYF. CDR3 nucleotides: TGTGCCAGCAGCCCAGGGCGCTCAGGAAACACCATATATTTT. Using reference TRBV11-2 and TRBJ1-3 for the parts outside the CDR3, the full variable domain is EAGVAQSPRYKIIEKRQSVAFWCNPISGHATLYWYQQILGQGPKLLIQFQNNGVVDDSQLPKDRFSAERLKGVDSTLKIQPAKLEDSAVYLCASSPGRSGNTIYFGEGSWLTVV.